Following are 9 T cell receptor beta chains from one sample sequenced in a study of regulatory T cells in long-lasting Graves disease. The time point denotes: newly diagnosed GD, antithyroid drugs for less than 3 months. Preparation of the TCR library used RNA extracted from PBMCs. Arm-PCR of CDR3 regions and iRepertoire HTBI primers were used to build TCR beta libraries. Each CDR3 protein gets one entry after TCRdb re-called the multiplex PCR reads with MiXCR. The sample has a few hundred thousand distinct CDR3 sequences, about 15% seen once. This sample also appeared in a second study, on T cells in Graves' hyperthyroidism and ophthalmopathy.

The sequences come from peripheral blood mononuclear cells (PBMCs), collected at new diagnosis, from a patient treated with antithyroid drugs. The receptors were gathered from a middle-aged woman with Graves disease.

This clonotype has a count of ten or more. CDR3 loop: CAISDVNGRGWEQYF. DNA for the CDR3: TGTGCCATCAGTGATGTTAACGGAAGGGGGTGGGAGCAGTACTTC. The chain couples TRBV10-3 to TRBJ2-7; D is possibly TRBD1 (6 bases). The CDR3 covers 15 residues. The germline V gene encodes CDR1 ENHRY and CDR2 SYGVKD. The V gene lost 3 bases and the J gene lost 7 bases, with 19 bases spanning the gap.

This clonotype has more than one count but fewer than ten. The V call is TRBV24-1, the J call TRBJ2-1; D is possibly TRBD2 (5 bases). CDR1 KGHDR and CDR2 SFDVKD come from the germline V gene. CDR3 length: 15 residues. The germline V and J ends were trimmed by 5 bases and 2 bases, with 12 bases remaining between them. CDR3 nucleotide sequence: TGTGCCACCAGTGGATCGGACTTAACCTACAATGAGCAGTTCTTC. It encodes CATSGSDLTYNEQFF.

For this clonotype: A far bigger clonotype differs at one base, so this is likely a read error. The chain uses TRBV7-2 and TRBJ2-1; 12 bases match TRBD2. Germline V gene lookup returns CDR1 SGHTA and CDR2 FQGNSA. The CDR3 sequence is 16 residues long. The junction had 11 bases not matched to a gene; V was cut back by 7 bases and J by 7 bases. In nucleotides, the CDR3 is TGTGCCAGCAACCCGACGACTAGCGGGAGAAAAAATGAGCAGTTCTTC. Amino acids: CASNPTTSGRKNEQFF.

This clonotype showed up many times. The CDR3 DNA sequence: TGTGCCAGCAGTGACGGAGCGGGTTGGACCGGGGAGCTGTTTTTT. Its protein is CASSDGAGWTGELFF. J is TRBJ2-2 and V is TRBV2, with D tentatively TRBD2 (6 bases). This CDR3 spans 15 amino acids. Germline CDR1 SNHLY, CDR2 FYNNEI. Trimming removed 3 bases at V and 5 bases at J, with 13 bases between.

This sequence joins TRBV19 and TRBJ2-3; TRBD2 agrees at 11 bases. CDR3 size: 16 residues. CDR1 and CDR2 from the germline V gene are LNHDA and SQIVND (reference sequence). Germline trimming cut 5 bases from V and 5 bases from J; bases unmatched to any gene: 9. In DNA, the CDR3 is TGTGCCAGTAGTCGGAGACTAGCGGGATCCGGAGATACGCAGTATTTT. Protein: CASSRRLAGSGDTQYF.

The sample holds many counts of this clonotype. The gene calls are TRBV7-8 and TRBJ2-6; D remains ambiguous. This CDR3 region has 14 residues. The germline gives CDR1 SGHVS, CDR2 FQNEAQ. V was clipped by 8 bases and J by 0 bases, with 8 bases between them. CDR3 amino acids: CASGAGSGANVLTF. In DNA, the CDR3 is TGTGCCAGCGGTGCTGGCTCTGGGGCCAACGTCCTGACTTTC.

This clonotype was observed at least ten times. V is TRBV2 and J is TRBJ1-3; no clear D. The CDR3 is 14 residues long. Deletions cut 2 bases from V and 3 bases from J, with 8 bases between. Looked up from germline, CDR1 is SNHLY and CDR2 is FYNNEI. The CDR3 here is CASSELGRGNTIYF. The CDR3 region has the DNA TGTGCCAGCAGTGAATTGGGTCGTGGAAACACCATATATTTT.

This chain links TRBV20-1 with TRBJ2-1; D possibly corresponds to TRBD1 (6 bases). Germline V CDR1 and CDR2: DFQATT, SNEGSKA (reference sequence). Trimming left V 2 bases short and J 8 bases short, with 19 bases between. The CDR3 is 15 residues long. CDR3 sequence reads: CSARNRARISDEQFF. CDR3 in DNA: TGCAGTGCTAGAAACAGGGCACGAATAAGCGATGAGCAGTTCTTC.

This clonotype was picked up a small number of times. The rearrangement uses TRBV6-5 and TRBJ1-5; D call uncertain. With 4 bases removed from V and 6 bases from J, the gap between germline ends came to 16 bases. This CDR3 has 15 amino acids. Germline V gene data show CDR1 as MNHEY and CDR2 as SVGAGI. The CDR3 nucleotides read TGTGCCAGCAGTTCGAGCCGAGACGGTATTCAGCCCCAGCATTTT. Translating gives CASSSSRDGIQPQHF.